The rows below give T cell receptor beta chains drawn from one sample of a study of identical twins. From the 5' RACE reads, TCRdb called clonotypes with MiXCR, one entry per CDR3 protein. The top ten clones hold 6% to 8.5% of a sample with approximately 300,000 distinct CDR3 sequences, 7.5% to 9.5% of them seen once. These data also featured in a second study, about yellow fever vaccine responses in identical twins.

The source material was CD8+ T cells sorted from blood. These receptors originate from a woman under 30 in good health. Both conserved end residues are part of each CDR3. D genes are given only for firm matches. Some rows mark clone size as missing; the rest say once, few, many or name a class of expanded clone.

TRBV5-1,TRBJ2-7,NA,few,CASSLGNRNEGWEQYF,TGCGCCAGCAGCTTGGGGAATAGGAACGAAGGGTGGGAGCAGTACTTC
TRBV6-2/TRBV6-3,TRBJ2-3,NA,few,CASSRPGNTDTQYF,TGTGCCAGCAGTCGACCGGGAAACACAGATACGCAGTATTTT
TRBV6-1,TRBJ2-7,NA,few,CASKPEGQYEQYF,TGTGCCAGCAAACCCGAAGGGCAGTACGAGCAGTACTTC
TRBV11-1,TRBJ1-3,TRBD1,many,CASSLPSSFRDRDSGNTIYF,TGTGCCAGCAGCTTGCCTTCATCCTTCCGGGACAGGGACTCTGGAAACACCATATATTTT
TRBV7-9,TRBJ1-6,NA,NA,CASSSTLVGSPLHF,TGTGCCAGCAGCTCCACACTGGTGGGTTCACCCCTCCACTTT
TRBV4-3,TRBJ2-5,TRBD1,few,CASSQDWTGWETQYF,TGCGCCAGCAGCCAAGATTGGACAGGGTGGGAGACCCAGTACTTC
TRBV24-1,TRBJ2-2,TRBD2,NA,CATSEPTSGRTGELFF,TGTGCCACCAGTGAACCGACTAGCGGGAGGACCGGGGAGCTGTTTTTT
TRBV25-1,TRBJ1-1,NA,many,CASSEYIGGDTEAFF,TGTGCCAGCAGTGAATATATCGGAGGGGACACTGAAGCTTTCTTT
TRBV30,TRBJ2-1,NA,NA,CAWSVKGGEQFF,TGTGCCTGGAGTGTAAAGGGGGGTGAGCAGTTCTTC
TRBV12-3/TRBV12-4,TRBJ2-7,NA,many,CASSFSTGLTYEQYF,TGTGCCAGCAGTTTTTCTACAGGGCTAACCTACGAGCAGTACTTC
TRBV7-6,TRBJ1-1,NA,few,CASSLEGGGNTEAFF,TGTGCCAGCAGCCTCGAGGGAGGTGGGAACACTGAAGCTTTCTTT
TRBV27,TRBJ2-7,NA,few,CASSGTGLSYEQYF,TGTGCCAGCAGTGGAACAGGGTTATCCTACGAGCAGTACTTC
TRBV20-1,TRBJ2-3,TRBD2,many,CSASTLAGGTSTDTQYF,TGCAGTGCTAGTACGCTAGCGGGAGGAACTAGCACAGATACGCAGTATTTT
TRBV6-1,TRBJ1-4,NA,few,CASSGLTGAGEKLFF,TGTGCCAGCAGCGGTCTCACGGGGGCGGGTGAAAAACTGTTTTTT
TRBV6-5,TRBJ2-2,NA,few,CASSYSRAGELFF,TGTGCCAGCAGTTACTCTAGGGCCGGGGAGCTGTTTTTT
TRBV9,TRBJ1-1,NA,few,CASSAHEQESMNTEAFF,TGTGCCAGCAGCGCCCACGAGCAGGAAAGCATGAACACTGAAGCTTTCTTT
TRBV7-2,TRBJ2-7,NA,few,CASSLFREQYF,TGTGCCAGCAGCTTATTCCGAGAGCAGTACTTC
TRBV28,TRBJ2-4,NA,few,CASSFAAGFRAKNIQYF,TGTGCCAGCAGTTTTGCTGCGGGCTTTCGGGCCAAAAACATTCAGTACTTC
TRBV11-2,TRBJ2-5,TRBD1,few,CASSFDTRYRGEETQYF,TGTGCCAGCAGCTTCGATACCAGATACAGGGGCGAAGAGACCCAGTACTTC
TRBV27,TRBJ2-2,NA,many,CASSLRDGPNTGELFF,TGTGCCAGCAGTCTCCGGGACGGCCCGAACACCGGGGAGCTGTTTTTT
TRBV7-9,TRBJ2-7,TRBD1,NA,CASSLGADRERSYEQYF,TGTGCCAGCAGCTTAGGGGCCGACAGGGAAAGATCCTACGAGCAGTACTTC
TRBV4-3,TRBJ2-1,TRBD1,NA,CASSQDRQGLYNEQFF,TGCGCCAGCAGCCAAGATCGACAGGGGCTATACAATGAGCAGTTCTTC
TRBV7-9,TRBJ2-7,TRBD2,few,CASNLGEGYEQYF,TGTGCCAGCAACCTCGGGGAGGGCTACGAGCAGTACTTC
TRBV29-1,TRBJ2-7,TRBD2,many,CSVEDPTPLAGGSYEQYF,TGCAGCGTTGAAGATCCGACCCCCCTAGCGGGGGGTTCCTACGAGCAGTACTTC
TRBV30,TRBJ2-7,NA,NA,CAWSDWDFRSQYF,TGTGCCTGGAGTGACTGGGACTTCCGAAGTCAGTACTTC
TRBV7-2,TRBJ2-1,TRBD2,many,CASSLVLAGNEQFF,TGTGCCAGCAGCTTAGTCCTAGCGGGCAATGAGCAGTTCTTC
TRBV5-6,TRBJ1-4,TRBD1,few,CASSRGQTTNEKLFF,TGTGCCAGCAGCAGGGGACAGACAACTAATGAAAAACTGTTTTTT
TRBV2,TRBJ2-3,NA,NA,CASVEGPDTQYF,TGTGCCAGCGTGGAGGGACCAGATACGCAGTATTTT
TRBV5-1,TRBJ2-1,NA,many,CASSWDPYNEQFF,TGCGCCAGCAGCTGGGACCCTTACAATGAGCAGTTCTTC